The 9 T cell receptor beta chains listed next were all sequenced from one sample in a study of CD8 T cells in ankylosing spondylitis. TCRdb itself ran the 5' RACE reads through MiXCR, one entry per CDR3 protein. The sample holds hundreds of thousands of distinct CDR3 sequences; around 25% are singletons and the top ten take more than 6.5%. The sequencing input was blood, either unsorted or a sorted T cell fraction (not recorded which). These receptors were collected from a male donor with ankylosing spondylitis or in good health (not recorded which).

This clonotype has ten or more counts. The rearrangement uses TRBV10-3 and TRBJ2-3; 11 nucleotides align to TRBD2. The CDR3 is 14 residues long. With 10 bases clipped from V and 0 bases from J, the junction kept 3 bases outside the gene matches. Germline-derived CDR1 and CDR2 are ENHRY and SYGVKD. CDR3 DNA sequence: TGTGCCAGCAGGACTAGCGGGAGCACAGATACGCAGTATTTT. Translation: CASRTSGSTDTQYF.

This clonotype was detected many times. The gene calls are TRBV20-1 and TRBJ2-7; D uncertain. The CDR3 covers 15 residues. Germline assignment: CDR1 DFQATT and CDR2 SNEGSKA (reference sequence). V lost 4 bases to trimming and J lost 0 bases, with 16 bases between them. CDR3 nucleotides: TGCAGTGCTACCTCGGTGTTTGGGCACTCCTACGAGCAGTACTTC. Translation: CSATSVFGHSYEQYF.

This clonotype was seen repeatedly, ten times or more. The rearrangement joins TRBV24-1 to TRBJ2-3, with D possibly TRBD1 on 5 matching bases. Germline loops: CDR1 KGHDR, CDR2 SFDVKD. The V gene lost 7 bases and the J gene lost 3 bases, with 10 bases spanning the gap. This CDR3 comprises 13 residues. CDR3 nucleotide sequence: TGTGCCACCAGCCAACCAGGGACAGATACGCAGTATTTT. It encodes CATSQPGTDTQYF.

This clonotype was seen ten or more times. The rearrangement joins TRBV5-1 to TRBJ2-3; unclear D gene. CDR3 size: 14 residues. V was cut by 0 bases and J by 4 bases, with 9 bases left in between. Germline V CDR1 and CDR2: SGHRS, YFSETQ. The DNA for the CDR3 is TGCGCCAGCAGCTTGGCAAACCCCGCAGATACGCAGTATTTT. Translation: CASSLANPADTQYF.

The table lists this clonotype with many counts. The chain combines TRBV5-1 with TRBJ1-1, with D tentatively TRBD1 (5 bases). V lost 4 bases, J lost 1 base, and 8 bases lay in between. Germline loops: CDR1 SGHRS, CDR2 YFSETQ. There are 13 residues in the CDR3. This CDR3 is CASSPDKNTEAFF. CDR3 coding DNA: TGCGCCAGCAGCCCGGACAAGAACACTGAAGCTTTCTTT.

The table lists this clonotype with a count of one. The CDR3 DNA is TGCAGTGCTAGAGATGAGGTGCGGGCTGGGGGCTACACCTTC. Translated: CSARDEVRAGGYTF. V usage is TRBV20-1 and J usage is TRBJ1-2; D remains unclear. V lost 0 bases and J 8 bases, leaving 16 bases between the germline ends. Germline CDR1 reads DFQATT; CDR2 reads SNEGSKA (reference sequence). The CDR3 length is 14 residues.

This clonotype was seen ten or more times. V gene TRBV5-1 combines with J gene TRBJ2-1, with 10 bases aligning to TRBD2. The CDR3 runs to 15 residues. J lost 8 bases, V lost 5 bases, and 10 bases had no gene match. CDR1 is SGHRS and CDR2 is YFSETQ in the germline V gene. As DNA, the CDR3 is TGCGCCAGCAGGAAGTCGAGCGGGAGGGAGCATGAGCAGTTCTTC. This sequence encodes CASRKSSGREHEQFF.

This sequence joins TRBV20-1 and TRBJ1-5; 8 bases are shared with TRBD1. Germline V gene data show CDR1 as DFQATT and CDR2 as SNEGSKA (reference sequence). Germline trimming cut 6 bases from V and 3 bases from J; bases unmatched to any gene: 10. CDR3 length: 15 amino acids. The CDR3 protein is CSATQYRGDNQPQHF. Written as DNA, the CDR3 is TGCAGTGCGACACAGTACAGGGGGGACAATCAGCCCCAGCATTTT.

The rearrangement uses TRBV29-1 and TRBJ1-2; the match to TRBD1 covers 10 bases. V trimming: 0 bases; J trimming: 6 bases; junction bases outside the gene matches: 4. CDR1 and CDR2 (germline): SQVTM, ANQGSEA. There are 14 residues in the CDR3. CDR3 sequence: CSVEDLGTGDGYTF. The CDR3, as DNA: TGCAGCGTTGAAGATCTGGGGACAGGGGATGGCTACACCTTC.